The 28 T cell receptor beta chains listed next were all sequenced from one sample in a study of cytomegalovirus exposure and HLA in healthy donors. PCR employed 60 Vbeta and 13 Jbeta primers. Method: immunoSEQ multiplex PCR; TCRdb's copy keeps in-frame clones and lacks some. In the table there are some 200,000 clones, approximately 67% of which are singletons. Sequences were obtained from PBMCs. Every receptor here comes from a man aged 40-50 years in good health and CMV-seronegative.

The chain is built from TRBV20-1 and TRBJ2-3, with D unresolved. The CDR3 extends over 11 amino acids. Per germline, CDR1 DFQATT and CDR2 SNEGSKA (reference sequence). V was cut by 3 bases and J by 5 bases, with 6 bases left in between. The CDR3, as DNA: TGCAGTGCTAGTAACTTAGATACGCAGTATTTT. It is translated as CSASNLDTQYF.

The chain carries TRBV5-1 and TRBJ2-1, with TRBD1 matching over 7 bases. The CDR3 has 15 amino acids. With V trimmed by 1 base and J by 3 bases, 4 bases remained unmatched. Per germline, CDR1 SGHRS and CDR2 YFSETQ. CDR3 coding DNA: TGCGCCAGCAGCTTGCTCAGGGGGTTCTACAATGAGCAGTTCTTC. Encoded protein: CASSLLRGFYNEQFF.

This CDR3 reads CASSPTSGNLEQYF. For the CDR3, the DNA is TGCGCCAGCAGCCCGACTAGCGGGAATCTCGAGCAGTACTTC. J is TRBJ2-7 and V is TRBV5-1, with 11 nucleotides matching TRBD2. This CDR3 comprises 14 residues. CDR1 and CDR2 (germline): SGHRS, YFSETQ. V dropped 4 bases and J dropped 6; count of bases not matched to a gene: 6.

This clone was picked up a small number of times. The CDR3 DNA follows: TGTGCCAGCTCACAGACAGGAACCTCAACTAATGAAAAACTGTTTTTT. As protein: CASSQTGTSTNEKLFF. The genes are TRBV18 and TRBJ1-4, with D perhaps TRBD1 (6 bases). The germline V gene encodes CDR1 KGHSH and CDR2 LQKENI. CDR3 size: 16 residues. Trimming shortened V by 4 bases and J by 0 bases, and 12 bases separated the two germline ends.

The J gene is TRBJ2-5, the V gene TRBV7-2, with a tentative D call TRBD2 (7 bases). The V end lost 3 bases, the J end lost 5 bases, and 16 bases lay between the germline ends. Germline V gives CDR1 SGHTA, CDR2 FQGNSA. CDR3 length: 15 residues. CDR3 sequence reads: CASSFRGGGGETQYF. CDR3 in DNA: TGTGCCAGCAGCTTTAGGGGAGGGGGGGGCGAGACCCAGTACTTC. Supplemented by reference TRBV7-2 and TRBJ2-5, the full variable domain reads GAGVSQSPSNKVTEKGKDVELRCDPISGHTALYWYRQSLGQGLEFLIYFQGNSAPDKSGLPSDRFSAERTGGSVSTLTIQRTQQEDSAVYLCASSFRGGGGETQYFGPGTRLLVL.

The V gene is TRBV7-2, the J gene TRBJ1-3, with D perhaps matching TRBD1 (5 bases). V lost 2 bases to trimming and J lost 2 bases, with 10 bases between them. Germline V gene lookup returns CDR1 SGHTA and CDR2 FQGNSA. The CDR3 covers 15 residues. In DNA form, the CDR3 reads TGTGCCAGCAGCTTAAATCGGGGGACTGGAAACACCATATATTTT. Translated: CASSLNRGTGNTIYF.

V and J are TRBV7-9 and TRBJ2-1; 9 nucleotides align to TRBD2. CDR3 length equals 15 residues. CDR1 and CDR2 (germline): SEHNR, FQNEAQ (reference sequence). The V and J ends lost 7 bases and 7 bases, in that order; junction bases with no gene match: 11. CDR3 bases: TGTGCCAGCACCATTCTCGGGACTAGCACAAATGAGCAGTTCTTC. Its translation is CASTILGTSTNEQFF.

The V and J genes are TRBV6-4 and TRBJ2-1, with 11 bases matching TRBD2. Trimming removed 0 bases from V and 3 bases from J; junction bases left unmatched: 1. From germline, CDR1 is MRHNA and CDR2 SNTAGT. The CDR3 runs 16 residues. This CDR3 is CASSDSTSGGYNEQFF. The DNA of the CDR3 is TGTGCCAGCAGTGACTCAACTAGCGGGGGCTACAATGAGCAGTTCTTC.

This clone was seen a handful of times. The chain joins TRBV7-2 to TRBJ2-5, with 7 nucleotides matching TRBD2. CDR3 size: 18 residues. J gave up 1 base and V 5 bases, and 16 bases lay outside the gene matches. CDR1 and CDR2 from the germline V gene are SGHTA and FQGNSA. The CDR3 nucleotides are TGTGCCAGCAGCCCCCCATGGGACTACGCGGGTACCCAAGAGACCCAGTACTTC. It specifies CASSPPWDYAGTQETQYF.

The V and J genes are TRBV6-5 and TRBJ1-5; D not resolved. Trimming pared 2 bases from V and 5 bases from J, leaving 7 bases between. Germline V gene sequence: CDR1 MNHEY, CDR2 SVGAGI. The CDR3 runs to 13 residues. Here the CDR3 DNA reads TGTGCCAGCAGTTACGAGTTACATCAGCCCCAGCATTTT. This translates into CASSYELHQPQHF.

In its sample, this clone was seen once. The chain is built from TRBV10-3 and TRBJ1-5; maybe TRBD1 (5 bases). The CDR3 is 15 residues long. Germline loops: CDR1 ENHRY, CDR2 SYGVKD. V shed 3 bases and J shed 2 bases, with 11 bases lying between them. CDR3 bases: TGTGCCATCAGTGACTTCGGAGGGGGCAATCAGCCCCAGCATTTT. It specifies CAISDFGGGNQPQHF.

The chain recombines TRBV9 with TRBJ1-1; D perhaps matches TRBD1 (5 bases). V dropped 3 bases and J dropped 2 bases, with 14 bases sitting between them. CDR3 length: 15 residues. Germline V gene data show CDR1 as SGDLS and CDR2 as YYNGEE. The CDR3: CASSGSQGYNTEAFF. In DNA, the CDR3 is TGTGCCAGCAGCGGTAGTCAGGGCTATAACACTGAAGCTTTCTTT.

The chain is built from TRBV5-1 and TRBJ2-3; D perhaps matches TRBD1 (6 bases). V was trimmed by 3 bases and J by 5 bases, leaving 13 bases between them. Germline V gives CDR1 SGHRS, CDR2 YFSETQ. CDR3 length: 14 amino acids. The CDR3 spells CASSYTGSGDTQYF. CDR3 nucleotides: TGCGCCAGCAGCTATACAGGGTCGGGAGATACGCAGTATTTT.

The gene calls are TRBV27 and TRBJ2-3, with 8 positions matching TRBD2. This CDR3 is 17 amino acids long. J was trimmed by 3 bases and V by 11 bases; bases with no gene match: 19. Per the germline V gene, CDR1 is MNHEY and CDR2 is SMNVEV (reference sequence). As DNA, the CDR3 is TGTGCCGAGGGAAACCCGGGACTAGTGTGGTTGACAGATACGCAGTATTTT. Translated: CAEGNPGLVWLTDTQYF.

This clone has just a few counts. The V and J genes are TRBV5-1 and TRBJ2-2, with TRBD2 as a possible D gene (5 bases). The CDR3 is made up of 15 amino acids. The V end was cut by 3 bases, the J end by 3 bases, with 12 bases between. The V gene's germline CDR1 is SGHRS and CDR2 YFSETQ. CDR3: CASSSTGYHTGELFF. The DNA of the CDR3 is TGCGCCAGCAGCTCGACGGGGTACCACACCGGGGAGCTGTTTTTT.

This clone has a handful of counts. V is TRBV7-9 and J is TRBJ2-1, with 9 bases aligning to TRBD1. CDR1 is SEHNR, CDR2 FQNEAQ, per germline (reference sequence). This CDR3 contains 13 residues. The V gene end was trimmed by 5 bases and the J gene end by 10 bases; junction bases not matched to a gene: 6. The CDR3 sequence is CASSERQGEEQFF. CDR3 nucleotides: TGTGCCAGCAGCGAGCGACAGGGGGAGGAGCAGTTCTTC.

This clone was found a few times. The sample carries other DNA sequences with the same CDR3. The chain joins TRBV19 to TRBJ1-1; a weak D match, TRBD1 (5 bases). Germline V gives CDR1 LNHDA, CDR2 SQIVND (reference sequence). V lost 5 bases and J 0 bases, leaving 10 bases between the germline ends. The CDR3 consists of 14 residues. CDR3 protein: CASSLQGMNTEAFF. CDR3 in DNA: TGTGCCAGTAGTCTTCAGGGCATGAACACTGAAGCTTTCTTT.

This chain uses TRBV4-1 with TRBJ1-4; 10 bases fit TRBD1. CDR3 length: 19 amino acids. The germline V gene has CDR1 MGHRA and CDR2 YSYEKL. V shed 3 bases and J 0 bases; nucleotides not matched to a gene: 10. CDR3 in DNA: TGCGCCAGCAGCCATGCACCGGGACAGGGGCGTTCAACTAATGAAAAACTGTTTTTT. It yields the protein CASSHAPGQGRSTNEKLFF.

This chain joins TRBV7-9 and TRBJ2-1, with 7 bases fitting TRBD2. CDR3 length: 17 amino acids. CDR1 SEHNR and CDR2 FQNEAQ come from the germline V gene (reference sequence). Trimming removed 2 bases from V and 5 bases from J; junction bases left unmatched: 12. CDR3 amino acids: CASSLPPRLAKNNEQFF. The CDR3 nucleotides are TGTGCCAGCAGCTTACCCCCGAGACTAGCCAAGAACAATGAGCAGTTCTTC.

This chain links TRBV9 with TRBJ2-3; D is perhaps TRBD2 (6 bases). The CDR3 loop spans 15 amino acids. The V and J ends lost 2 bases and 6 bases respectively, with 16 bases between them. Germline CDR1 reads SGDLS; CDR2 reads YYNGEE. CDR3 sequence: CASSVEGLQTDTQYF. The CDR3 nucleotides are TGTGCCAGCAGCGTCGAGGGACTCCAGACTGATACGCAGTATTTT.

In DNA, the CDR3 is TGTGCCAGCAGCCCCGGGCTAGCGGAGTACAATGAGCAGTTCTTC. Translation gives CASSPGLAEYNEQFF. The chain combines TRBV7-3 with TRBJ2-1; 7 bases fit TRBD2. Germline V gives CDR1 SGHTA, CDR2 FQGTGA. The CDR3 consists of 15 residues. V gave up 5 bases and J gave up 4 bases; unmatched junction bases: 8.

This clone was seen a single time. The chain has TRBV7-9 and TRBJ1-4, with a tentative D call TRBD1 (5 bases). V was trimmed by 5 bases and J by 5 bases, leaving 18 bases between them. Germline-derived CDR1 and CDR2 are SEHNR and FQNEAQ (reference sequence). This CDR3 has 16 amino acids. The CDR3 nucleotides read TGTGCCAGCAGCCTCATGGGTTGGGGGGAGAATGAAAAACTGTTTTTT. Amino acid sequence: CASSLMGWGENEKLFF.

The table lists this clone with a few counts. The chain joins TRBV5-1 to TRBJ2-1; 9 nucleotides agree with TRBD2. This CDR3 region has 15 residues. The V gene's germline CDR1 is SGHRS and CDR2 YFSETQ. J lost 3 bases, V lost 1 base, and 2 bases had no gene match. CDR3 in amino acids: CASSLPSGDYNEQFF. CDR3 in DNA: TGCGCCAGCAGCTTGCCTAGCGGGGACTACAATGAGCAGTTCTTC.

The table lists this clone with a count of one. The chain combines TRBV2 with TRBJ2-3; D uncertain. Germline CDR1 and CDR2: SNHLY and FYNNEI. The germline V and J ends were trimmed by 1 base and 0 bases, with 8 bases remaining between them. This CDR3 spans 15 amino acids. DNA of the CDR3: TGTGCCAGCAGTGAAGAGCGTACAAGCACAGATACGCAGTATTTT. Translation gives CASSEERTSTDTQYF.

In its sample, this clone was seen a few times. This chain links TRBV6-1 with TRBJ1-1; 10 nucleotides agree with TRBD1. The V gene end was trimmed by 7 bases and the J gene end by 5 bases; junction bases not matched to a gene: 10. The CDR3 runs to 15 residues. Germline CDR1 reads MNHNS; CDR2 reads SASEGT. CDR3: CASTDPGQGYTEAFF. The CDR3 DNA sequence: TGTGCCAGCACCGACCCGGGACAGGGGTATACTGAAGCTTTCTTT.

This clone was seen only a few times. V gene TRBV28 combines with J gene TRBJ1-3; 11 nucleotides match TRBD1. CDR1 and CDR2 from the germline V gene are MDHEN and SYDVKM. V trimming: 5 bases; J trimming: 3 bases; junction bases outside the gene matches: 9. This CDR3 contains 17 residues. The CDR3 DNA reads as TGTGCCAGCAGTCCCCGGACAGGGGGCATATTTGGAAACACCATATATTTT. Translated: CASSPRTGGIFGNTIYF.

The chain carries TRBV6-6 and TRBJ2-2; the D is unclear. The CDR3 is made up of 14 amino acids. Germline V gives CDR1 MNHNY, CDR2 SVGAGI (reference sequence). Trimming stripped 2 bases from V and 1 base from J, with 5 bases between. For the CDR3, the DNA is TGTGCCAGCAGTTACGAACAGAACACCGGGGAGCTGTTTTTT. Protein: CASSYEQNTGELFF.

The chain is built from TRBV27 and TRBJ2-2; D is unresolved. The CDR3 is 13 amino acids. Trimming removed 10 bases at V and 0 bases at J, with 9 bases between. Germline CDR1 and CDR2: MNHEY and SMNVEV (reference sequence). The CDR3 nucleotides are TGTGCCACCTCTCAGGCGAACACCGGGGAGCTGTTTTTT. It encodes CATSQANTGELFF.